This record covers a single TCR beta chain. What it recognizes is unknown. The table came from immunoSEQ multiplex PCR; TCRdb's copy has only in-frame clones and leaves some out. The data show tens of thousands of clones, 85% to 95% seen once. The sample comes from a study of graft-versus-host responses after intestinal transplantation. Study-wide results and caveats: Early post-transplant declines in HvG were associated with peak levels of circulating GvH clones. Recipient marrow showed GvH clones, some seen first in ileum or blood.

The V and J ends lost 4 bases and 8 bases, in that order; junction bases with no gene match: 3. The CDR3 has 14 amino acids. Germline V CDR1 and CDR2: SNHLY, FYNNEI. V is TRBV2 and J is TRBJ1-6, with 9 bases that match TRBD1. Sequences were derived from unstimulated CD4+ T cells sorted from spleen or lymph node cells, sampled before transplant. This TCR came from a human donor who was the organ donor for an intestinal transplant. CDR3 residues: CASSVGQGYSPLHF. The CDR3 region has the DNA TGTGCCAGCAGTGTCGGACAGGGGTATTCACCCCTCCACTTT. Complete variable domain (other parts from reference TRBV2 and TRBJ1-6): EPEVTQTPSHQVTQMGQEVILRCVPISNHLYFYWYRQILGQKVEFLVSFYNNEISEKSEIFDDQFSVERPDGSNFTLKIRSTKLEDSAMYFCASSVGQGYSPLHFGNGTRLTVT.